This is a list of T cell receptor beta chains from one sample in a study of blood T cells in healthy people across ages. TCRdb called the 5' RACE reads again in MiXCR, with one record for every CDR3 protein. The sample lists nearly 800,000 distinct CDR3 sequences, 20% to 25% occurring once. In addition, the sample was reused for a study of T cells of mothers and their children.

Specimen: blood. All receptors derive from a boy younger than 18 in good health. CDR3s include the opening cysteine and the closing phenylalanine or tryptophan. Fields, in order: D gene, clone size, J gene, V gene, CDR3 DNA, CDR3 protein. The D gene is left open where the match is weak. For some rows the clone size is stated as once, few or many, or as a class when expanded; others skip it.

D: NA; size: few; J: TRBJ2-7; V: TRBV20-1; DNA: TGCAGTGCTCCTCTTGGGGCTGCAGCCTACGAGCAGTACTTC; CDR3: CSAPLGAAAYEQYF
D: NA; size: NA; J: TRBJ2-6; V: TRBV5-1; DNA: TGCGCCAGCAGCTTGGATGGGGCTGGGGCCAACGTCCTGACTTTC; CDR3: CASSLDGAGANVLTF
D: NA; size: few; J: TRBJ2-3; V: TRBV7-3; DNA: TGTGCCAGCAGCTTGAAAACGGGGACTGGCCTTAACACAGATACGCAGTATTTT; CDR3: CASSLKTGTGLNTDTQYF
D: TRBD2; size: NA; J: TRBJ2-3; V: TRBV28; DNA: TGTGCCAGCAGTCTTCATGGACTAGCGGGGGGTGGAACGCAGTATTTT; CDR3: CASSLHGLAGGGTQYF
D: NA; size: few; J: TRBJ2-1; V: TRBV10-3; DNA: TGTGCCATCAGCCCCCAGGGCAATGAGCAGTTCTTC; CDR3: CAISPQGNEQFF
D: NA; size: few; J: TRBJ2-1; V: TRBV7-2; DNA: TGTGCCAGCAGCACACGACCCCTCCAGGCGGCCTACAATGAGCAGTTCTTC; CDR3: CASSTRPLQAAYNEQFF
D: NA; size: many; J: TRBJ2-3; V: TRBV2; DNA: TGTGCCAGCAGTGAAGAATATCCAGATACGCAGTATTTT; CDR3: CASSEEYPDTQYF
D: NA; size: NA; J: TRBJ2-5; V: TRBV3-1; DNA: TGTGCCAGCAGCCAAGCCTATCACCTAGACCCATCCCAAGAGACCCAGTACTTC; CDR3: CASSQAYHLDPSQETQYF
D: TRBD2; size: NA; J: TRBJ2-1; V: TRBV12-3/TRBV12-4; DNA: TGTGCCAGCAGTTACGGACTAGCGTGGGATGAGCAGTTCTTC; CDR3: CASSYGLAWDEQFF
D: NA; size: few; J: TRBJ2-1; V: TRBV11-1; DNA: TGTGCCAGCAGCCCAAGACGGACAGTCAATGAGCAGTTCTTC; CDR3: CASSPRRTVNEQFF
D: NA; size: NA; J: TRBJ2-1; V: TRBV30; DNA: TGTGCCTGGAAAGGGGACCGGGGTTACAATGAGCAGTTCTTC; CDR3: CAWKGDRGYNEQFF
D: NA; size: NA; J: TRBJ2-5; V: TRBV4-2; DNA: TGTGCCAGCAGCCAAGGAGACAGGATGCGATCGGGGGAGACCCAGTACTTC; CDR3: CASSQGDRMRSGETQYF
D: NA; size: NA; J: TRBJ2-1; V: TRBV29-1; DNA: TGCAGCCTGCAGGACTATTACAATGAGCAGTTCTTC; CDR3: CSLQDYYNEQFF
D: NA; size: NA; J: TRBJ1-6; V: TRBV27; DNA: TGTGCCAGCAGCCCGATGGGGGATTGGAATTCACCCCTCCACTTT; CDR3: CASSPMGDWNSPLHF
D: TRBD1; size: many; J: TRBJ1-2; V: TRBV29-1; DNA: TGCAGCGCCGGGACAGGGGCTGCGGTCTACACCTTC; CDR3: CSAGTGAAVYTF
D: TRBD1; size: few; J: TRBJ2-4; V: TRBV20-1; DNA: TGCAGTGCTAGGAGACCGGGACAGGGACATTCTAACATTCAGTACTTC; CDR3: CSARRPGQGHSNIQYF
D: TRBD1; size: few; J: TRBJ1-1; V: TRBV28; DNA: TGTGCCAGCACCGCGCCCGGACAGGGTTCCCGCGCAGCTTTCTTT; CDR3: CASTAPGQGSRAAFF
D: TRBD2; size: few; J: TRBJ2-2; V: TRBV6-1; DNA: TGTGCCAGCAGTCCAGCGGGGGAGGGGAACACCGGGGAGCTGTTTTTT; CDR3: CASSPAGEGNTGELFF
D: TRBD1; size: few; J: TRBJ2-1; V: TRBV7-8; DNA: TGTGCCAGCAGCTCGACAGGGGAGGCCTACAATGAGCAGTTCTTC; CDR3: CASSSTGEAYNEQFF
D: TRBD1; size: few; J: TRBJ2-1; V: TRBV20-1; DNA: TGCAGTGCTAGTCAGGGGGCCTACAATGAGCAGTTCTTC; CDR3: CSASQGAYNEQFF
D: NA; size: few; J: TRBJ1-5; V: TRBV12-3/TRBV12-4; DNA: TGTGCCAGCAGCCCCGACGGCACAGTTAATCAGCCCCAGCATTTT; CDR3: CASSPDGTVNQPQHF
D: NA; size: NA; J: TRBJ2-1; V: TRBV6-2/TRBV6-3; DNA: TGTGCCAGCAGTTACTCCCCAGGGGATTTTACTTACAATGAGCAGTTCTTC; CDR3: CASSYSPGDFTYNEQFF
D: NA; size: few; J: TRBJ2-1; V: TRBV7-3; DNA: TGTGCCAGCAGCTTAATACAGGGATCCTACAATGAGCAGTTCTTC; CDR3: CASSLIQGSYNEQFF
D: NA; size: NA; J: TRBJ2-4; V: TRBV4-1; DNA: TGCGCCAGCAGCCAAGCCCAGGGTGGGGTCAAAAACATTCAGTACTTC; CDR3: CASSQAQGGVKNIQYF